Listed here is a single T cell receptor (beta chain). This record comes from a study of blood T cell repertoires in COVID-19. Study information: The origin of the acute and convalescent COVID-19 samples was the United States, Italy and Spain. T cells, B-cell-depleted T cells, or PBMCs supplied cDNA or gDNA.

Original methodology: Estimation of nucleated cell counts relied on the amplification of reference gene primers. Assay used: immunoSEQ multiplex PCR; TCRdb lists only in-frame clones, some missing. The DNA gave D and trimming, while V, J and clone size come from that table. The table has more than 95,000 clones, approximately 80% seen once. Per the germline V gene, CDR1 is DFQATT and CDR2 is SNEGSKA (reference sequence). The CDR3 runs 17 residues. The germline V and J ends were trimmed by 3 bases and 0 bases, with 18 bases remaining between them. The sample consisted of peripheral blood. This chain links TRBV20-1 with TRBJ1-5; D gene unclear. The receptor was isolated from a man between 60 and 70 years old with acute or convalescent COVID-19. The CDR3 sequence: CSASSISTSYSNQPQHF. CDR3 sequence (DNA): TGCAGTGCTAGTTCGATATCCACATCTTATAGCAATCAGCCCCAGCATTTT.